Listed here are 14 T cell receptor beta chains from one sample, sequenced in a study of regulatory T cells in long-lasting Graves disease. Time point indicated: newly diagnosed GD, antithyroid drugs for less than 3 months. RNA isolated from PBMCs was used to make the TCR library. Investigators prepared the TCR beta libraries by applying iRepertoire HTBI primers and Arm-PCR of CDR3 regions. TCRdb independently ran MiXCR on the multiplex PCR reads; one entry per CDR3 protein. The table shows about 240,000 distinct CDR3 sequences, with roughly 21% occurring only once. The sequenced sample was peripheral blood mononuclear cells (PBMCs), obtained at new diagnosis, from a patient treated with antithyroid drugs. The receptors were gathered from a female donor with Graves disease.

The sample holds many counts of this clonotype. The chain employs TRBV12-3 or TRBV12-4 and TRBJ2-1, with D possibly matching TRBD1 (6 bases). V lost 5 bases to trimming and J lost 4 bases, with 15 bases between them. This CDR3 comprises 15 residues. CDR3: CASSKEGEHYNEQFF. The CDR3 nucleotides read TGTGCCAGCAGTAAAGAGGGGGAACATTACAATGAGCAGTTCTTC.

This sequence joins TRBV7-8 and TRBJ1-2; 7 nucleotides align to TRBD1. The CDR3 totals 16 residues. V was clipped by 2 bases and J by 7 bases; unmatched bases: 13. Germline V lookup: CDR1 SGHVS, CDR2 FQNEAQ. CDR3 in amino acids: CASSLSPGSGGGGYTF. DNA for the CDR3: TGTGCCAGCAGCTTAAGCCCGGGGTCAGGGGGGGGTGGCTACACCTTC.

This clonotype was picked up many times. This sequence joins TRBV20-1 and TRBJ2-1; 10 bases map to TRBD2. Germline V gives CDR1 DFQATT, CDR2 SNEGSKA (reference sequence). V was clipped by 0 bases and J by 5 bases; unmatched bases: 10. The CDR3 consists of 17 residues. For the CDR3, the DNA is TGCAGTGCTAGAGATAGGCTAGCGGGAGTTCCGAACAATGAGCAGTTCTTC. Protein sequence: CSARDRLAGVPNNEQFF.

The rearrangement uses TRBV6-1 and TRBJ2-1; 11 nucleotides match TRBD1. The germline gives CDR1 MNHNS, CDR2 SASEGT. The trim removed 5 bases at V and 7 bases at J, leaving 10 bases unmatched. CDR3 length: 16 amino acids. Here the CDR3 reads CASSPLGQGGRNEQFF. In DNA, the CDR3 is TGTGCCAGCAGTCCCCTGGGACAGGGGGGTCGAAATGAGCAGTTCTTC.

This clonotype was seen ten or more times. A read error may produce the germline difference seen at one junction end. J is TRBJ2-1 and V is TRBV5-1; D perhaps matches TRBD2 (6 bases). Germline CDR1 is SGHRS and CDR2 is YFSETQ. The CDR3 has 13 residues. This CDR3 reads CASSLGLYNEQFF. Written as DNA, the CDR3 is TGTGCCAGCAGCCTAGGACTATACAATGAGCAGTTCTTC. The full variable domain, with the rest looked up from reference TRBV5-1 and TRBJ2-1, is KAGVTQTPRYLIKTRGQQVTLSCSPISGHRSVSWYQQTPGQGLQFLFEYFSETQRNKGNFPGRFSGRQFSNSRSEMNVSTLELGDSALYLCASSLGLYNEQFFGPGTRLTVL.

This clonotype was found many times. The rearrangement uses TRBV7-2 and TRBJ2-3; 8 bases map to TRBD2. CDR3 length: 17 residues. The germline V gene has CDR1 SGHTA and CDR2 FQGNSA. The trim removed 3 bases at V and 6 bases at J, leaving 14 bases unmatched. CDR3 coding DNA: TGTGCCAGCAGCTTGACCGGGACTAGTGGTATGAGGGATACGCAGTATTTT. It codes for CASSLTGTSGMRDTQYF.

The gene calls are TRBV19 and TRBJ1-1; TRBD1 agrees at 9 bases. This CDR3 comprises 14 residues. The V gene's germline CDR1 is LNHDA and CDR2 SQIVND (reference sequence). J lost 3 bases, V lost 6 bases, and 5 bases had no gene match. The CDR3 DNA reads TGTGCCAGTAGCAGGGACAGGGTTGACACTGAAGCTTTCTTT. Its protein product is CASSRDRVDTEAFF.

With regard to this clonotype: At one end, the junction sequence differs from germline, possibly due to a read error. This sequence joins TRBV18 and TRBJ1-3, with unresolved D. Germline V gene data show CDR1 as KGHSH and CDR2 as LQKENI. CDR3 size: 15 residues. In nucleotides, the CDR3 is TGTGCCAGCTCACCAAGTATGTACTCTGGAGACACCATATATTTT. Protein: CASSPSMYSGDTIYF. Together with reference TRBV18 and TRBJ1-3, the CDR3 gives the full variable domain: NAGVMQNPRHLVRRRGQEARLRCSPMKGHSHVYWYRQLPEEGLKFMVYLQKENIIDESGMPKERFSAEFPKEGPSILRIQQVVRGDSAAYFCASSPSMYSGDTIYFGEGSWLTVV.

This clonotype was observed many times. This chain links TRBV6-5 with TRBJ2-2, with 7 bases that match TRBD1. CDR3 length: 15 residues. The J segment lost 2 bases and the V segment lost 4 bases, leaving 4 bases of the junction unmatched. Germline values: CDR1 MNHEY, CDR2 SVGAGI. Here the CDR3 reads CASSSRGLNTGELFF. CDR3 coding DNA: TGTGCCAGCAGTTCGAGGGGGCTTAACACCGGGGAGCTGTTTTTT.

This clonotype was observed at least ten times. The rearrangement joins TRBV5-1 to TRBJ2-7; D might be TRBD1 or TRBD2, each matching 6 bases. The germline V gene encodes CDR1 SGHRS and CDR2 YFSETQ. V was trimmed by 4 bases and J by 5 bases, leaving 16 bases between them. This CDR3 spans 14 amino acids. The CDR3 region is CASSPGASTHEQYF. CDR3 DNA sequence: TGCGCCAGCAGCCCGGGGGCTAGCACCCACGAGCAGTACTTC.

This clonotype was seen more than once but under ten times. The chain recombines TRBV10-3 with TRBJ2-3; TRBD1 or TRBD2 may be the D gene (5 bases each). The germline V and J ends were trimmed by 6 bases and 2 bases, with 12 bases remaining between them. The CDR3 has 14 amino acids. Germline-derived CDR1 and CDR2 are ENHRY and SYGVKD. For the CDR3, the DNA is TGTGCCATCAGCCGGGGCCCCCTCACAGATACGCAGTATTTT. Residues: CAISRGPLTDTQYF.

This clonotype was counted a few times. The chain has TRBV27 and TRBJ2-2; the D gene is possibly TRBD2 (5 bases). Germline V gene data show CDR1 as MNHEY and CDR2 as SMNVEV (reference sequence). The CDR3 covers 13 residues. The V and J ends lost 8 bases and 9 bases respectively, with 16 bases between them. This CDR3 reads CASWRAVGRELFF. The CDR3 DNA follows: TGTGCCAGCTGGCGAGCGGTTGGCCGGGAGCTGTTTTTT.

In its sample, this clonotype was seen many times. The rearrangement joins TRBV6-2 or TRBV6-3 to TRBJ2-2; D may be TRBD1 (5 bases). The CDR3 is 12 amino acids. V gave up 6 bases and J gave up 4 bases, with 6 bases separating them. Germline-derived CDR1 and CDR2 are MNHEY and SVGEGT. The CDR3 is CASSQGTGELFF. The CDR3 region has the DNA TGTGCCAGCAGCCAGGGCACCGGGGAGCTGTTTTTT.

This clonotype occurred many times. CDR3 coding DNA: TGTGCGGGGACATCAAACACCGGGGAGCTGTTTTTT. Protein sequence: CAGTSNTGELFF. The rearrangement joins TRBV18 to TRBJ2-2, with D possibly being TRBD1 (6 bases). The CDR3 loop spans 12 amino acids. Germline CDR1 KGHSH, CDR2 LQKENI.